This entry lists 11 T cell receptor beta chains sequenced from one sample in a study of blood T cell repertoires in COVID-19. Sequencing used immunoSEQ multiplex PCR; TCRdb keeps in-frame clones, though not all of them. The profile shows 65,000 to 90,000 clones, 80% to 90% of them singletons. The sequencing input was peripheral blood. These receptor sequences come from a man aged 45-65 years with acute or convalescent COVID-19.

In this sample, this clone turned up once. The chain uses TRBV29-1 and TRBJ2-6; a possible D gene is TRBD1 (6 bases). Germline values: CDR1 SQVTM, CDR2 ANQGSEA. Trimming left V 1 base short and J 3 bases short, with 10 bases between. CDR3 size: 15 residues. CDR3 region: CSVEVTGRGANVLTF. The CDR3 nucleotides are TGCAGCGTTGAAGTAACAGGGCGTGGGGCCAACGTCCTGACTTTC.

This rearrangement joins TRBV2 to TRBJ1-6; 7 bases map to TRBD1. The CDR3 is 15 amino acids. The trim removed 6 bases at V and 6 bases at J, leaving 8 bases unmatched. Looked up from germline, CDR1 is SNHLY and CDR2 is FYNNEI. CDR3 sequence (DNA): TGTGCCAGCAGGCCGGGGACAGTCCCTAATTCACCCCTCCACTTT. This sequence encodes CASRPGTVPNSPLHF.

The chain recombines TRBV2 with TRBJ2-5; 12 bases fit TRBD2. The CDR3 covers 17 residues. Looked up from germline, CDR1 is SNHLY and CDR2 is FYNNEI. The junction had 9 bases not matched to a gene; V was cut back by 2 bases and J by 5 bases. CDR3 loop: CASSERTSGALGETQYF. The CDR3 nucleotides read TGTGCCAGCAGTGAAAGGACTAGCGGGGCTTTGGGGGAGACCCAGTACTTC.

This chain links TRBV5-5 with TRBJ2-4, with TRBD1 matching over 9 bases. Losses at the gene ends were 4 bases for V and 2 bases for J; bases not matched to a gene: 13. This CDR3 is 18 amino acids long. Looked up from germline, CDR1 is SGHKS and CDR2 is YYEKEE (reference sequence). The CDR3 sequence is CASSATFRDRVTKNIQYF. DNA for the CDR3: TGTGCCAGCAGCGCCACATTCCGGGACAGGGTAACCAAAAACATTCAGTACTTC. The full variable domain, rest sourced from reference TRBV5-5 and TRBJ2-4, is DAGVTQSPTHLIKTRGQQVTLRCSPISGHKSVSWYQQVLGQGPQFIFQYYEKEERGRGNFPDRFSARQFPNYSSELNVNALLLGDSALYLCASSATFRDRVTKNIQYFGAGTRLSVL.

The chain recombines TRBV27 with TRBJ2-1; TRBD2 matches at 8 bases. The CDR3 runs 15 residues. Germline CDR1 and CDR2: MNHEY and SMNVEV (reference sequence). V was clipped by 6 bases and J by 5 bases; unmatched bases: 9. The chain's CDR3 is CASRSGGSGDNEQFF. CDR3 nucleotide sequence: TGTGCCAGCAGAAGCGGGGGTTCCGGAGACAATGAGCAGTTCTTC.

This clone showed up just a few times. The rearrangement links TRBV27 to TRBJ1-1; D ambiguous. Germline V lookup: CDR1 MNHEY, CDR2 SMNVEV (reference sequence). The CDR3 extends over 14 amino acids. The V gene lost 2 bases and the J gene lost 1 base, with 8 bases spanning the gap. CDR3 sequence (DNA): TGTGCCAGCAGTTTACTCACAGCGAACACTGAAGCTTTCTTT. Encoded protein: CASSLLTANTEAFF.

The chain combines TRBV24-1 with TRBJ2-1; D is perhaps TRBD2 (5 bases). CDR3 size: 16 residues. Germline assignment: CDR1 KGHDR and CDR2 SFDVKD. V shed 4 bases and J shed 9 bases, with 21 bases lying between them. CDR3 sequence (DNA): TGTGCCACCAGTGACCGACGGGCGGGTGTATTAGCTGAGCAGTTCTTC. Translation gives CATSDRRAGVLAEQFF.

V and J are TRBV2 and TRBJ1-4; TRBD1 agrees at 10 bases. Germline V gene sequence: CDR1 SNHLY, CDR2 FYNNEI. There are 11 residues in the CDR3. Germline trimming cut 7 bases from V and 12 bases from J; bases unmatched to any gene: 2. Written as DNA, the CDR3 is TGTGCCAGCACGGGACAGGGGCAACTGTTTTTT. Amino acid sequence: CASTGQGQLFF.

The chain uses TRBV18 and TRBJ1-5; D may be TRBD1 (5 bases). The CDR3 contains 15 residues. CDR1 and CDR2 from the germline V gene are KGHSH and LQKENI. V lost 3 bases, J lost 7 bases, and 16 bases lay in between. CDR3 loop: CASSPQTAGGQPQHF. The DNA of the CDR3 is TGTGCCAGCTCACCTCAGACCGCGGGGGGACAGCCCCAGCATTTT. Full variable domain (remainder filled in from reference TRBV18 and TRBJ1-5): NAGVMQNPRHLVRRRGQEARLRCSPMKGHSHVYWYRQLPEEGLKFMVYLQKENIIDESGMPKERFSAEFPKEGPSILRIQQVVRGDSAAYFCASSPQTAGGQPQHFGDGTRLSIL.

This clone was seen just once. The sample contains more than one DNA sequence encoding this CDR3. The rearrangement uses TRBV28 and TRBJ1-5; D gene uncertain. Germline loops: CDR1 MDHEN, CDR2 SYDVKM. The CDR3 length is 14 residues. V was trimmed by 6 bases and J by 2 bases, leaving 11 bases between them. In DNA, the CDR3 is TGTGCCAGCAGCCTAGTGCGGGGCAATCAGCCCCAGCATTTT. It yields the protein CASSLVRGNQPQHF.

The gene calls are TRBV6-5 and TRBJ2-3, with TRBD1 matching 8 bases. Germline V gene sequence: CDR1 MNHEY, CDR2 SVGAGI. The CDR3 is 14 amino acids. Trimming removed 2 bases from V and 9 bases from J; junction bases left unmatched: 7. The DNA for the CDR3 is TGTGCCAGCAGTTACGGACAGGGCGAGGGCACGCAGTATTTT. Protein sequence: CASSYGQGEGTQYF.